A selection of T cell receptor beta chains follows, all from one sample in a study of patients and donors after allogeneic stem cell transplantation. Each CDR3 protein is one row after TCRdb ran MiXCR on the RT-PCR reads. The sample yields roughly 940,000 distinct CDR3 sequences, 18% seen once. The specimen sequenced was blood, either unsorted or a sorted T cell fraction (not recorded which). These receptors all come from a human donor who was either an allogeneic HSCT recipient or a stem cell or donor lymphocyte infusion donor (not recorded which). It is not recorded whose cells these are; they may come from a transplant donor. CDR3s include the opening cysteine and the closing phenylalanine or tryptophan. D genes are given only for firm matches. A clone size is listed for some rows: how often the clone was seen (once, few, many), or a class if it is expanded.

CDR3 DNA: TGCAGTGCTAGAGATCCCGATGCCTCGACGAATCAGCCCCAGCATTTT; CDR3 protein: CSARDPDASTNQPQHF; D gene: NA; V gene: TRBV20-1; clone size: few; J gene: TRBJ1-5
CDR3 DNA: TGTGCCAGCAGTCCGATTGGAGGGACTGAAGCTTTCTTT; CDR3 protein: CASSPIGGTEAFF; D gene: NA; V gene: TRBV12-3/TRBV12-4; clone size: many; J gene: TRBJ1-1
CDR3 DNA: TGTGCCATCATGTATCCGGGCGAGCAGTTCTTC; CDR3 protein: CAIMYPGEQFF; D gene: NA; V gene: TRBV10-3; clone size: NA; J gene: TRBJ2-1
CDR3 DNA: TGCGCCAGCAGCTTGGGACTGTCGTTGGACGGGGAGCTGTTTTTT; CDR3 protein: CASSLGLSLDGELFF; D gene: NA; V gene: TRBV5-1; clone size: NA; J gene: TRBJ2-2
CDR3 DNA: TGTGCCAGAGGGACCAGATACAGGGCTGGAAACACCATATATTTT; CDR3 protein: CARGTRYRAGNTIYF; D gene: NA; V gene: TRBV27; clone size: NA; J gene: TRBJ1-3
CDR3 DNA: TGTGCCAGCAGTTTATCGGCCAGGGTTAACTATGGCTACACCTTC; CDR3 protein: CASSLSARVNYGYTF; D gene: NA; V gene: TRBV28; clone size: NA; J gene: TRBJ1-2
CDR3 DNA: TGCGCCAGCAGCTGGACCGGGACTAGCGAGGGAGGTGGGTCCGGGGAGCTGTTTTTT; CDR3 protein: CASSWTGTSEGGGSGELFF; D gene: TRBD2; V gene: TRBV4-1; clone size: NA; J gene: TRBJ2-2
CDR3 DNA: TGTGCCAGCAGCTCCCTCTCGGGGGAAGAGACCCAGTACTTC; CDR3 protein: CASSSLSGEETQYF; D gene: NA; V gene: TRBV6-2/TRBV6-3; clone size: NA; J gene: TRBJ2-5
CDR3 DNA: TGTGCCACCGCCCGGAACTCCGGAAACACCATATATTTT; CDR3 protein: CATARNSGNTIYF; D gene: NA; V gene: TRBV15; clone size: NA; J gene: TRBJ1-3
CDR3 DNA: TGTGCCAGCAGTTTTGAGGAGGAAGTGAATGAGCAGTTCTTC; CDR3 protein: CASSFEEEVNEQFF; D gene: NA; V gene: TRBV12-3/TRBV12-4; clone size: many; J gene: TRBJ2-1
CDR3 DNA: TGTGCCAGCAGTGAACTATCAGGTTACGAGCAGTACTTC; CDR3 protein: CASSELSGYEQYF; D gene: NA; V gene: TRBV2; clone size: NA; J gene: TRBJ2-7
CDR3 DNA: TGTGCCAGCAGCTTAGTTGAGGGGCCCCCAGATACGCAGTATTTT; CDR3 protein: CASSLVEGPPDTQYF; D gene: NA; V gene: TRBV7-2; clone size: NA; J gene: TRBJ2-3
CDR3 DNA: TGTGCCACCAGCAGAGATCAGGGAAGGTATGGCTATGGCTACACCTTC; CDR3 protein: CATSRDQGRYGYGYTF; D gene: NA; V gene: TRBV15; clone size: NA; J gene: TRBJ1-2
CDR3 DNA: TGCGCCAGCAGCGCGACCGGGACTAGGGCGGAGTTCTTC; CDR3 protein: CASSATGTRAEFF; D gene: TRBD2; V gene: TRBV5-1; clone size: NA; J gene: TRBJ2-1
CDR3 DNA: TGTGCCACCAGCAGAGATTTAGGGGTCTGGAAGAACACCGGGGAGCTGTTTTTT; CDR3 protein: CATSRDLGVWKNTGELFF; D gene: NA; V gene: TRBV15; clone size: NA; J gene: TRBJ2-2
CDR3 DNA: TGCGCCAGCAGCTTAACAGGGGCGCGCGAGCAGTACTTC; CDR3 protein: CASSLTGAREQYF; D gene: TRBD1; V gene: TRBV5-1; clone size: NA; J gene: TRBJ2-7
CDR3 DNA: TGCGCCAGCCGTGAGGTTGGGAGAAATTCACCCCTCCACTTT; CDR3 protein: CASREVGRNSPLHF; D gene: NA; V gene: TRBV5-1; clone size: few; J gene: TRBJ1-6
CDR3 DNA: TGCAGTGCCCTCCAGGTGTTCAGGGATACGCAGTATTTT; CDR3 protein: CSALQVFRDTQYF; D gene: NA; V gene: TRBV20-1; clone size: few; J gene: TRBJ2-3
CDR3 DNA: TGCGCCAGCAGCTCCGGCCCTCAACCTACAGGGAAGGAGACCCAGTACTTC; CDR3 protein: CASSSGPQPTGKETQYF; D gene: NA; V gene: TRBV5-1; clone size: few; J gene: TRBJ2-5
CDR3 DNA: TGTGCCAGCAGCGCAGACGGGGGGGGGAGGACCTACGAGCAGTACTTC; CDR3 protein: CASSADGGGRTYEQYF; D gene: TRBD2; V gene: TRBV2; clone size: NA; J gene: TRBJ2-7
CDR3 DNA: TGTGCCAGCAGCAATTTCCGCACGAACACCGGGGAGCTGTTTTTT; CDR3 protein: CASSNFRTNTGELFF; D gene: NA; V gene: TRBV21-1; clone size: NA; J gene: TRBJ2-2
CDR3 DNA: TGTGCCAGCAGCTTAGTAAGGCAGACCTTGAGGTCCTACGAGCAGTACTTC; CDR3 protein: CASSLVRQTLRSYEQYF; D gene: NA; V gene: TRBV11-2; clone size: NA; J gene: TRBJ2-7
CDR3 DNA: TGTGCCAGCAGCGCAAGACTAGCGGAGAACACCGGGGAGCTGTTTTTT; CDR3 protein: CASSARLAENTGELFF; D gene: TRBD2; V gene: TRBV7-2; clone size: once; J gene: TRBJ2-2
CDR3 DNA: TGTGCCAGCAGCTTAGAGGCAGGGGCGAATGAGCAGTTCTTC; CDR3 protein: CASSLEAGANEQFF; D gene: NA; V gene: TRBV7-2; clone size: many; J gene: TRBJ2-1
CDR3 DNA: TGTGCCAGCAATGCAGCGAAAGAGACCCAGTACTTC; CDR3 protein: CASNAAKETQYF; D gene: NA; V gene: TRBV2; clone size: few; J gene: TRBJ2-5
CDR3 DNA: TGTGCCAGCAGCCAAGAGGCTAGCTCCTACAATGAGCAGTTCTTC; CDR3 protein: CASSQEASSYNEQFF; D gene: NA; V gene: TRBV14; clone size: NA; J gene: TRBJ2-1
CDR3 DNA: TGTGCCAGCAGCTTAGAGGGCTCGGGCCCTGAAGCTTTCTTT; CDR3 protein: CASSLEGSGPEAFF; D gene: NA; V gene: TRBV7-9; clone size: NA; J gene: TRBJ1-1
CDR3 DNA: TGTGCCAGCACACAGGGGAATCAGCCCCAGCATTTT; CDR3 protein: CASTQGNQPQHF; D gene: TRBD1; V gene: TRBV6-6; clone size: few; J gene: TRBJ1-5
CDR3 DNA: TGTGCCAGCAGCTTGAGGTCAGGACAGGGGAATTCACCCCTCCACTTT; CDR3 protein: CASSLRSGQGNSPLHF; D gene: TRBD1; V gene: TRBV7-2; clone size: NA; J gene: TRBJ1-6
CDR3 DNA: TGCGCCAGCAGCTTACCCGGGACAAACATCAATGAGCAGTTCTTC; CDR3 protein: CASSLPGTNINEQFF; D gene: NA; V gene: TRBV5-1; clone size: few; J gene: TRBJ2-1
CDR3 DNA: TGTGCCAGCAGTTACTTGGGACTAGCGGCCTACAATGAGCAGTTCTTC; CDR3 protein: CASSYLGLAAYNEQFF; D gene: TRBD2; V gene: TRBV6-5; clone size: NA; J gene: TRBJ2-1
CDR3 DNA: TGCGCCAGCGTAGACCACCTTCAGGGAGGCGGTGAGCAGTTCTTC; CDR3 protein: CASVDHLQGGGEQFF; D gene: NA; V gene: TRBV5-1; clone size: few; J gene: TRBJ2-1
CDR3 DNA: TGCAGTGCTATGACTAGCGGGGGGCCTAAAAACATTCAGTACTTC; CDR3 protein: CSAMTSGGPKNIQYF; D gene: TRBD2; V gene: TRBV20-1; clone size: many; J gene: TRBJ2-4
CDR3 DNA: TGCGCCAGCCAAGTACTAGCGGGGGGTATAGGGCACGAGCAGTACTTC; CDR3 protein: CASQVLAGGIGHEQYF; D gene: TRBD2; V gene: TRBV10-2; clone size: NA; J gene: TRBJ2-7
CDR3 DNA: TGCAGCGTTTGGGACCAGACAGAGCAGTACTTC; CDR3 protein: CSVWDQTEQYF; D gene: NA; V gene: TRBV29-1; clone size: few; J gene: TRBJ2-7
CDR3 DNA: TGTGCCAGCAGCTTAGTCGGGGGACAAAACTATGGCTACACCTTC; CDR3 protein: CASSLVGGQNYGYTF; D gene: NA; V gene: TRBV7-2; clone size: NA; J gene: TRBJ1-2
CDR3 DNA: TGTGCCAGCAGCTCGCTAGTCGGGGGGCGGAGGAGGCCTGAAGCTTTCTTT; CDR3 protein: CASSSLVGGRRRPEAFF; D gene: NA; V gene: TRBV7-6; clone size: NA; J gene: TRBJ1-1
CDR3 DNA: TGCAGTGCTAGCTTTCCGGGACGGACTAATTCACCCCTCCACTTT; CDR3 protein: CSASFPGRTNSPLHF; D gene: NA; V gene: TRBV20-1; clone size: few; J gene: TRBJ1-6
CDR3 DNA: TGCGCCAGCAGCCAAGATGCTGTCTTGGGGGGCGGTATTAATGAGCAGTTCTTC; CDR3 protein: CASSQDAVLGGGINEQFF; D gene: NA; V gene: TRBV4-3; clone size: few; J gene: TRBJ2-1
CDR3 DNA: TGCAGTGCCCAACTAGCGGGAGCTGTGGAGCAGGGTGAGCAGTTCTTC; CDR3 protein: CSAQLAGAVEQGEQFF; D gene: TRBD2; V gene: TRBV20-1; clone size: few; J gene: TRBJ2-1
CDR3 DNA: TGTGCCAGCAGCGTAAGCGTGACGGGAGTGGGGTTTGCAGATACGCAGTATTTT; CDR3 protein: CASSVSVTGVGFADTQYF; D gene: NA; V gene: TRBV9; clone size: few; J gene: TRBJ2-3
CDR3 DNA: TGTGCCAGCGCGGGACAGATTAATCAGCCCCAGCATTTT; CDR3 protein: CASAGQINQPQHF; D gene: TRBD1; V gene: TRBV12-3/TRBV12-4; clone size: many; J gene: TRBJ1-5
CDR3 DNA: TGTGCCAGCACTTTGGGGGATTCGGACACTGAAGCTTTCTTT; CDR3 protein: CASTLGDSDTEAFF; D gene: NA; V gene: TRBV9; clone size: NA; J gene: TRBJ1-1
CDR3 DNA: TGCAGTGCTAGAGAGGGTGGAGGGAACACTGAAGCTTTCTTT; CDR3 protein: CSAREGGGNTEAFF; D gene: NA; V gene: TRBV20-1; clone size: NA; J gene: TRBJ1-1
CDR3 DNA: TGTGCCAGCAGATACCGGAGTGGCAGCGAAGCTTTCTTT; CDR3 protein: CASRYRSGSEAFF; D gene: NA; V gene: TRBV6-5; clone size: few; J gene: TRBJ1-1
CDR3 DNA: TGTGCCAGCAGTACCATACTAGCGCCGACCCCCAATGAGCAGTTCTTC; CDR3 protein: CASSTILAPTPNEQFF; D gene: TRBD2; V gene: TRBV12-3/TRBV12-4; clone size: few; J gene: TRBJ2-1
CDR3 DNA: TGCGCCAGCAGCTTACCGGGACTAGCGGTACGCGGGGAGCTGTTTTTT; CDR3 protein: CASSLPGLAVRGELFF; D gene: TRBD2; V gene: TRBV5-1; clone size: NA; J gene: TRBJ2-2
CDR3 DNA: TGTGCCAGCAGTGGGGCTAGCTTTCGAGCAGATACGCAGTATTTT; CDR3 protein: CASSGASFRADTQYF; D gene: NA; V gene: TRBV2; clone size: NA; J gene: TRBJ2-3
CDR3 DNA: TGTGCCAGCAGCCTAATCACCTCGGGAGAGACCCAGTACTTC; CDR3 protein: CASSLITSGETQYF; D gene: NA; V gene: TRBV7-9; clone size: NA; J gene: TRBJ2-5
CDR3 DNA: TGCAGCGTCCTCGAGGACACCGGGGAGCTGTTTTTT; CDR3 protein: CSVLEDTGELFF; D gene: NA; V gene: TRBV29-1; clone size: NA; J gene: TRBJ2-2
CDR3 DNA: TGTGCCAGCAACGGGGCGGGCAGCTCCTACGAGCAGTACTTC; CDR3 protein: CASNGAGSSYEQYF; D gene: NA; V gene: TRBV2; clone size: NA; J gene: TRBJ2-7
CDR3 DNA: TGTGCCAGCAGTTTGACTATAAGGGAGACCCAGTACTTC; CDR3 protein: CASSLTIRETQYF; D gene: NA; V gene: TRBV12-3/TRBV12-4; clone size: NA; J gene: TRBJ2-5
CDR3 DNA: TGTGCCAGCAGTTTAGATAGCAGGGGCGGGGATACGCAGTATTTT; CDR3 protein: CASSLDSRGGDTQYF; D gene: NA; V gene: TRBV27; clone size: few; J gene: TRBJ2-3
CDR3 DNA: TGCAGTGCTAGAGTTAGCTCCTATAATTCACCCCTCCACTTT; CDR3 protein: CSARVSSYNSPLHF; D gene: NA; V gene: TRBV20-1; clone size: few; J gene: TRBJ1-6
CDR3 DNA: TGTGCCACCAGTTTGGGGGTGACTAGCGGGACTGAAGAGACCCAGTACTTC; CDR3 protein: CATSLGVTSGTEETQYF; D gene: TRBD2; V gene: TRBV24-1; clone size: few; J gene: TRBJ2-5